The 13 T cell receptor beta chains in this list originate from one sample, sequenced in a study of T-cell reconstitution after alpha-beta-depleted transplantation in children. Unique molecular identifiers were incorporated into the prepared TCRbeta library. One entry per CDR3 protein, called by TCRdb with MiXCR from the PCR reads. The data show about 1,000,000 distinct CDR3 sequences, less than 30% seen once. Sequenced here: PBMCs, mostly from graft donor cells, sampled 360 days after TCRalphabeta/CD19-depleted stem cell transplant. Receptors originate from a boy younger than two who had a stem cell transplant for SCID, so the T cells may come from the graft donor.

This chain uses TRBV7-9 with TRBJ1-6, with TRBD1 matching 8 bases. CDR1 and CDR2 (germline): SEHNR, FQNEAQ (reference sequence). V gave up 2 bases and J gave up 8 bases; unmatched junction bases: 2. There are 14 residues in the CDR3. Written as DNA, the CDR3 is TGTGCCAGCAGCTTATTACAGGGGGATTCACCCCTCCACTTT. It specifies CASSLLQGDSPLHF.

This clonotype appeared a few times. The chain uses TRBV7-2 and TRBJ2-3, with D possibly being TRBD1 or TRBD2 (5 bases each). The germline CDR1 and CDR2 sequences are SGHTA and FQGNSA. V was shortened by 5 bases and J by 3 bases, with 21 bases between the two germline ends. The CDR3 is 17 residues long. The DNA for the CDR3 is TGTGCCAGCAGCCGTGCAGGGAGCGGTCGAGAGACAGATACGCAGTATTTT. Protein: CASSRAGSGRETDTQYF.

This clonotype occurred many times. Here the CDR3 reads CAISEGGGSTDTQYF. The CDR3 DNA is TGTGCCATCAGTGAAGGCGGGGGATCCACAGATACGCAGTATTTT. The V gene is TRBV10-3, the J gene TRBJ2-3; 7 bases fit TRBD2. This CDR3 has 15 residues. Germline assignment: CDR1 ENHRY and CDR2 SYGVKD. V shed 3 bases and J 2 bases; nucleotides not matched to a gene: 5.

The chain carries TRBV20-1 and TRBJ1-3; no reliable D call. V was cut by 5 bases and J by 0 bases, with 17 bases left in between. Germline CDR1 reads DFQATT; CDR2 reads SNEGSKA (reference sequence). This CDR3 contains 16 residues. For the CDR3, the DNA is TGCAGTGCTCGGGCGCCTCAGACTAGCTCTGGAAACACCATATATTTT. Its translation is CSARAPQTSSGNTIYF.

The V and J genes are TRBV2 and TRBJ2-5, with TRBD2 matching over 12 bases. Per germline, CDR1 SNHLY and CDR2 FYNNEI. J lost 6 bases, V lost 7 bases, and 6 bases had no gene match. CDR3 length: 14 amino acids. CDR3: CASNLAGGQKTQYF. The CDR3 nucleotides read TGTGCCAGCAATCTAGCGGGGGGGCAGAAGACCCAGTACTTC.

The table lists this clonotype with a count of one. J is TRBJ2-1 and V is TRBV11-2; D unclear. Trimming removed 4 bases from V and 5 bases from J, with 15 bases in between. The CDR3 runs 15 residues. Germline assignment: CDR1 SGHAT and CDR2 FQNNGV. CDR3 region: CASSSGYGLNNEQFF. The CDR3 bases are TGTGCCAGCAGCTCCGGGTATGGGTTGAACAATGAGCAGTTCTTC.

There are many counts of this clonotype. The chain combines TRBV2 with TRBJ2-1; D is unclear. CDR3 size: 12 residues. Trimming removed 2 bases from V and 4 bases from J, with 3 bases in between. Germline loops: CDR1 SNHLY, CDR2 FYNNEI. CDR3 sequence: CASSESYNEQFF. DNA for the CDR3: TGTGCCAGCAGTGAAAGTTACAATGAGCAGTTCTTC.

The gene calls are TRBV25-1 and TRBJ2-7; D is perhaps TRBD1 (6 bases). The V gene's germline CDR1 is MGHDK and CDR2 SYGVNS. The V gene lost 7 bases and the J gene lost 1 base, with 17 bases spanning the gap. The CDR3 length is 15 residues. The CDR3 loop is CASMAGVWGSYEQYF. The CDR3 DNA reads TGTGCCAGCATGGCAGGGGTCTGGGGATCCTACGAGCAGTACTTC.

This clonotype was recorded many times. V usage is TRBV12-3 or TRBV12-4 and J usage is TRBJ2-5, with D tentatively TRBD2 (6 bases). The germline V and J ends were trimmed by 9 bases and 7 bases, with 24 bases remaining between them. CDR3 length: 15 residues. The CDR3 loop reads CASGVEGTLGWTQYF. CDR3 DNA: TGTGCCAGTGGGGTCGAAGGGACTTTGGGATGGACCCAGTACTTC.

A few counts support this clonotype. V is TRBV5-1 and J is TRBJ2-1, with 10 bases that match TRBD2. In germline, CDR1 is SGHRS, CDR2 YFSETQ. V trimming: 1 base; J trimming: 7 bases; junction bases outside the gene matches: 8. The CDR3 has 16 amino acids. The CDR3 is CASSLPGLASLNEQFF. The DNA for the CDR3 is TGCGCCAGCAGCTTGCCGGGACTAGCGTCCCTAAATGAGCAGTTCTTC.

The chain has TRBV7-6 and TRBJ2-1; 13 positions agree with TRBD2. The ends lost 5 bases at V and 14 bases at J; junction bases unmatched: 15. From germline, CDR1 is SGHVS and CDR2 FNYEAQ. The CDR3 extends over 16 amino acids. CDR3 sequence (DNA): TGTGCCAGCAGCCCACAGACTAGCGGGGGGATACCCCCTGAGTTCTTC. Encoded protein: CASSPQTSGGIPPEFF.

As DNA, the CDR3 is TGTGCCAGCAGTTTCGTACAGAAAAATTACGAGCAGTACTTC. This codes for CASSFVQKNYEQYF. This chain uses TRBV28 with TRBJ2-7, with no clear D. Per germline, CDR1 MDHEN and CDR2 SYDVKM. Trimming took 3 bases from V and 4 from J, leaving 13 bases between them. The CDR3 consists of 14 residues.

The V call is TRBV20-1, the J call TRBJ2-1, with D tentatively TRBD1 or TRBD2 (5 bases each). V was trimmed by 5 bases and J by 0 bases, leaving 11 bases between them. The germline V gene has CDR1 DFQATT and CDR2 SNEGSKA (reference sequence). The CDR3 contains 14 residues. The CDR3 is CSAERDASYNEQFF. In DNA, the CDR3 is TGCAGTGCTGAACGGGACGCCTCCTACAATGAGCAGTTCTTC.